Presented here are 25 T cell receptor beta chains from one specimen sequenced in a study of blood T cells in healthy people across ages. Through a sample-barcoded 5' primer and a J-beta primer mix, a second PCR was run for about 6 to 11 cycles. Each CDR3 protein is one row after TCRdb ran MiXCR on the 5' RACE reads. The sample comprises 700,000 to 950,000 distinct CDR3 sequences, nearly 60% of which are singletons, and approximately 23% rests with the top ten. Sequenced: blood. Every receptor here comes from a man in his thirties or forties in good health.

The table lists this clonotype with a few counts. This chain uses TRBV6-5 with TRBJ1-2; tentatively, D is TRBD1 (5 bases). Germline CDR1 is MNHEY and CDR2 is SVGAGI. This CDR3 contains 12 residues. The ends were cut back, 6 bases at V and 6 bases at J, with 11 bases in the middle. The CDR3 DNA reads TGTGCCAGCAGCCTTAACAGGAATGGCTACACCTTC. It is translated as CASSLNRNGYTF.

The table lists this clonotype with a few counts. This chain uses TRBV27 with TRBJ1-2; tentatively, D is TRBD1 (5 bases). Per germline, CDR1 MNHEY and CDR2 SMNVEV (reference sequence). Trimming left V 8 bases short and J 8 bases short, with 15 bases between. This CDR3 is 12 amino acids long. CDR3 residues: CASGGGGEGYTF. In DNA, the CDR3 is TGTGCCAGCGGGGGAGGAGGAGAAGGCTACACCTTC.

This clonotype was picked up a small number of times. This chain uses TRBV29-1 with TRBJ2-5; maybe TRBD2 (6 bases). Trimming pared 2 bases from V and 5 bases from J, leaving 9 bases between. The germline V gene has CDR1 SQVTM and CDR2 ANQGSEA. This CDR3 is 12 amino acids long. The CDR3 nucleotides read TGCAGCGTTGAAAGGGAGGCGGAGACCCAGTACTTC. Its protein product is CSVEREAETQYF.

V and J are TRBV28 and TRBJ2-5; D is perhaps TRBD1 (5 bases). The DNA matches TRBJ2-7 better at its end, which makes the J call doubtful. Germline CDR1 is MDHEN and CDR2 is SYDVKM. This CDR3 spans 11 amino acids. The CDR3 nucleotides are TGTGCCAGCTTTTTGGGGCGCGAGCAGTACTTC. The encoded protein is CASFLGREQYF.

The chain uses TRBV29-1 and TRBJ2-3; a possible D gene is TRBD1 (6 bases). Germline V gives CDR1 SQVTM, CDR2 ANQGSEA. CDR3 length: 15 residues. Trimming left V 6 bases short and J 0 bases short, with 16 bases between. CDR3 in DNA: TGCAGCGTGGGACAAGGCCGGACTAGCACAGATACGCAGTATTTT. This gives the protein CSVGQGRTSTDTQYF.

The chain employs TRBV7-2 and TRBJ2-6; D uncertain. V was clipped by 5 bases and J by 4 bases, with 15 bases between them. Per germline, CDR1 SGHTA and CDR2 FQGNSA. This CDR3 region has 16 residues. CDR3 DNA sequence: TGTGCCAGCAGCAGACAACTCCCTGCCGGGGCCAACGTCCTGACTTTC. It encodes CASSRQLPAGANVLTF.

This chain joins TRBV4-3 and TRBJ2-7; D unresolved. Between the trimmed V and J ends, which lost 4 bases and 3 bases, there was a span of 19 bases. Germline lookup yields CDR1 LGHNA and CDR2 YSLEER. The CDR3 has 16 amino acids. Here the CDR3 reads CASSRSAAFPDYEQYF. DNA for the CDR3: TGCGCCAGCAGCCGCTCTGCGGCCTTTCCAGACTACGAGCAGTACTTC.

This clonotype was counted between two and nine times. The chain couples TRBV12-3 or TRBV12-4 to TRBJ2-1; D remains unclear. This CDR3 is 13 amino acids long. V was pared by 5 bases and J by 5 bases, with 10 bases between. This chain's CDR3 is CASSIGLNNEQFF. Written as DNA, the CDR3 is TGTGCCAGCAGTATAGGCCTTAACAATGAGCAGTTCTTC.

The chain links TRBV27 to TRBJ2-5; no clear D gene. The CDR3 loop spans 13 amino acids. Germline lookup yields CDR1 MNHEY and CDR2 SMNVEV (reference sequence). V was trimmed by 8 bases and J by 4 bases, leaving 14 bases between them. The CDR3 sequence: CASPREGPETQYF. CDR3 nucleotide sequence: TGTGCCAGCCCAAGGGAAGGGCCAGAGACCCAGTACTTC.

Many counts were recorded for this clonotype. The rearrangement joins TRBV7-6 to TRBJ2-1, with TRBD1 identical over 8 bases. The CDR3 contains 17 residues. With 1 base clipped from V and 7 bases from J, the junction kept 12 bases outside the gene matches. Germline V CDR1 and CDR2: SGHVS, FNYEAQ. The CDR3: CASSLEAGGRRGNEQFF. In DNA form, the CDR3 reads TGTGCCAGCAGCTTAGAAGCAGGGGGCAGGAGGGGAAATGAGCAGTTCTTC.

The CDR3 is CASRAGTSVYEQYF. The CDR3 region has the DNA TGTGCCAGCAGGGCCGGGACTAGCGTATACGAGCAGTACTTC. The chain couples TRBV12-3 or TRBV12-4 to TRBJ2-5; the match to TRBD2 covers 10 bases. Judging by the DNA end, TRBJ2-7 fits better; the J call may be wrong. The CDR3 has 14 residues.

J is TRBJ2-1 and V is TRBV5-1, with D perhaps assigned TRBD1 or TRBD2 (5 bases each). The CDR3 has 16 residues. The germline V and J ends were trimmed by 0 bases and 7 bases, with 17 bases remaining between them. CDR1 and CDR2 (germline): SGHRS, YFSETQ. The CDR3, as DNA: TGCGCCAGCAGCTTGGGTGGAAATCCAGGGAGAAATGAGCAGTTCTTC. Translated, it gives CASSLGGNPGRNEQFF. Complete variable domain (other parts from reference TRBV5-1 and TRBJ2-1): KAGVTQTPRYLIKTRGQQVTLSCSPISGHRSVSWYQQTPGQGLQFLFEYFSETQRNKGNFPGRFSGRQFSNSRSEMNVSTLELGDSALYLCASSLGGNPGRNEQFFGPGTRLTVL.

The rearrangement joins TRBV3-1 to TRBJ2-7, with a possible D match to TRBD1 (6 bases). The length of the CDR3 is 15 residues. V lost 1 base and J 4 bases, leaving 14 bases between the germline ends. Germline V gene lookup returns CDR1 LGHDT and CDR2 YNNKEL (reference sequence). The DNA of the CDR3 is TGTGCCAGCAGCCAAGGGACGGGACAACAATACGAGCAGTACTTC. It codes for CASSQGTGQQYEQYF.

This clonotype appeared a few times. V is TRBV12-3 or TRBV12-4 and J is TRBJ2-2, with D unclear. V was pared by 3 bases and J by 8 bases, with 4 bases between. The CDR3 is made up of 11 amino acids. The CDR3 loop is CASSFRGELFF. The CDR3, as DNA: TGTGCCAGCAGTTTTCGGGGGGAGCTGTTTTTT.

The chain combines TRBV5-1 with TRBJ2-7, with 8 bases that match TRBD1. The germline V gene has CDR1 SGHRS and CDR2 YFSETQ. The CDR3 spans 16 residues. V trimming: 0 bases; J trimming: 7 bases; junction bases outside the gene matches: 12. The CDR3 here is CASSLAPGQVYNEQYF. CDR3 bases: TGCGCCAGCAGCTTGGCCCCGGGACAGGTTTACAATGAGCAGTACTTC. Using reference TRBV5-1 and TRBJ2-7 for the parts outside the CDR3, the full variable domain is KAGVTQTPRYLIKTRGQQVTLSCSPISGHRSVSWYQQTPGQGLQFLFEYFSETQRNKGNFPGRFSGRQFSNSRSEMNVSTLELGDSALYLCASSLAPGQVYNEQYFGPGTRLTVT.

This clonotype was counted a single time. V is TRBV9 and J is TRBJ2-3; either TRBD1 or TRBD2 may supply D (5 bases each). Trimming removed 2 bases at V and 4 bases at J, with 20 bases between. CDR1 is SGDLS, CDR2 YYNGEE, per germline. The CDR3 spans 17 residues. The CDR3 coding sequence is TGTGCCAGCAGCGTCTCCGGGACCATTTCCGCCCCAGATACGCAGTATTTT. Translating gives CASSVSGTISAPDTQYF.

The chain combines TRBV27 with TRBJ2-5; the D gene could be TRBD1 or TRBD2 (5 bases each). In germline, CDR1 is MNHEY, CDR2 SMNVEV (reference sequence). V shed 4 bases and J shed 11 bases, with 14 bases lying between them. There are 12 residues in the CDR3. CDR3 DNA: TGTGCCAGCAGTTGGGGGACCAATGAGCAGTACTTC. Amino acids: CASSWGTNEQYF.

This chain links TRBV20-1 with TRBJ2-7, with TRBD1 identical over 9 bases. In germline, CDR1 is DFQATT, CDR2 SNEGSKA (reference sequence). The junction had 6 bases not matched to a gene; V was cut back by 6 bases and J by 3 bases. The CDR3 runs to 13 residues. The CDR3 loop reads CSADRTGVYEQYF. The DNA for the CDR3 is TGCAGTGCGGACCGGACAGGGGTCTACGAGCAGTACTTC.

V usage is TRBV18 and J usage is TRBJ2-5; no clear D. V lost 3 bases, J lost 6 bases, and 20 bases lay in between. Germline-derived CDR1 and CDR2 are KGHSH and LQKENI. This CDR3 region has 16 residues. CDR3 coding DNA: TGTGCCAGCTCACCCTTCGAGTCGGCCAGCACTAAGACCCAGTACTTC. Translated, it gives CASSPFESASTKTQYF.

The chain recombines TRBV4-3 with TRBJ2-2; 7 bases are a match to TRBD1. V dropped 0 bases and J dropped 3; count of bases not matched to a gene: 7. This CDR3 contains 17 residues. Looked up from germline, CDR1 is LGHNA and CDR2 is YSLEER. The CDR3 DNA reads TGCGCCAGCAGCCAAGACCGGGCAGGGGGATACACCGGGGAGCTGTTTTTT. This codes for CASSQDRAGGYTGELFF.

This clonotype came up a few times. The CDR3, as DNA: TGCAGACCCAGCGCGGGAGTGGGCTACAATGAGCAGTTCTTC. Translating it yields CRPSAGVGYNEQFF. The V and J genes are TRBV20-1 and TRBJ2-1, with 7 positions matching TRBD2. The CDR3 covers 14 residues. Per the germline V gene, CDR1 is DFQATT and CDR2 is SNEGSKA (reference sequence).

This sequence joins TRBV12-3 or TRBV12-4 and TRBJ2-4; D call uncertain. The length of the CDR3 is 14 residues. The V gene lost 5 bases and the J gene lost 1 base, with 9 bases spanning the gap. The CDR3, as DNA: TGTGCCAGCAGTCTAGGGTGGGCCAAAAACATTCAGTACTTC. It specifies CASSLGWAKNIQYF.

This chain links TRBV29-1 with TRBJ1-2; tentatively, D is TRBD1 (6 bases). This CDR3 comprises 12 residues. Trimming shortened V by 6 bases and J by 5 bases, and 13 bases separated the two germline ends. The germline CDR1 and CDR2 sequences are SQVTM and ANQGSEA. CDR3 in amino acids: CSVRPTGYGYTF. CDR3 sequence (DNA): TGCAGCGTGCGACCTACAGGGTATGGCTACACCTTC.

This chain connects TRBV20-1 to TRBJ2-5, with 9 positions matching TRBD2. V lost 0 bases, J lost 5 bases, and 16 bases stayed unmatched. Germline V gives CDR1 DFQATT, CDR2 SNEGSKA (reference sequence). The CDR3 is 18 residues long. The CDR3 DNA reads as TGCAGTGCTAGAGATTTTTTTTTGGGGACTAGCTCCGCGGAGACCCAGTACTTC. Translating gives CSARDFFLGTSSAETQYF.

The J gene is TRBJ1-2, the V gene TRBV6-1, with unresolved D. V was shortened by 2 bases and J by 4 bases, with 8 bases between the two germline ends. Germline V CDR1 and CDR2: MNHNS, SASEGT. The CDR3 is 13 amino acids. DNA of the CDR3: TGTGCCAGCAGTGAAATAGTATCCTATGGCTACACCTTC. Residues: CASSEIVSYGYTF.